The clone carrying this TCR beta chain was counted between two and nine times. The source of the sample is a study of T-cell reconstitution after alpha-beta-depleted transplantation in children. Unique molecular identifiers tagged the TCRbeta library. Using its own MiXCR run on the PCR reads, TCRdb lists one record per CDR3 protein. The data hold around 300,000 distinct CDR3 sequences, with roughly a tenth observed a single time. The receptor's source is a boy in the first two years of life with acute myeloid leukemia, due to receive a stem cell transplant. The material was PBMCs, obtained before TCRalphabeta/CD19-depleted stem cell transplant.

The CDR3 spells CSASGGEQFF. CDR3 nucleotide sequence: TGCAGCGCAAGCGGGGGGGAGCAGTTCTTC. The chain carries TRBV29-1 and TRBJ2-1, with TRBD2 identical over 9 bases. This CDR3 contains 10 residues. Trimming at V came to 7 bases and at J to 10 bases, leaving 2 bases not matched to a gene. From germline, CDR1 is SQVTM and CDR2 ANQGSEA.